This TCR beta chain was sequenced in a study of shared clonotypes between healthy human individuals. Study-wide background: The study drew on two women and three men aged 18 to 49 as donors.

Sorted-subset replicate PCRs used approximately 180 ng of genomic DNA. This amount corresponded to 33,000 or so T cell genomes. Profiling relied on immunoSEQ multiplex PCR, and the TCRdb table lists in-frame clones only, not all of them. The sample records over a million clones, roughly 74% being singletons. J lost 9 bases, V lost 3 bases, and 9 bases had no gene match. CDR3 size: 15 residues. CDR1 and CDR2 from the germline V gene are SGHTA and FQGTGA. This rearrangement joins TRBV7-3 to TRBJ2-1; 9 positions match TRBD2. This clonotype was sampled from a young man in good health. Some clones in this sample may be carry-over from other donors' samples. Sequencing input: memory CD4+ T cells from PBMCs. Subset defined: CD45RA-negative fraction. The chain's CDR3 is CASSFAGGIEGEQFF. As DNA, the CDR3 is TGTGCCAGCAGCTTCGCGGGAGGGATTGAGGGTGAGCAGTTCTTC.